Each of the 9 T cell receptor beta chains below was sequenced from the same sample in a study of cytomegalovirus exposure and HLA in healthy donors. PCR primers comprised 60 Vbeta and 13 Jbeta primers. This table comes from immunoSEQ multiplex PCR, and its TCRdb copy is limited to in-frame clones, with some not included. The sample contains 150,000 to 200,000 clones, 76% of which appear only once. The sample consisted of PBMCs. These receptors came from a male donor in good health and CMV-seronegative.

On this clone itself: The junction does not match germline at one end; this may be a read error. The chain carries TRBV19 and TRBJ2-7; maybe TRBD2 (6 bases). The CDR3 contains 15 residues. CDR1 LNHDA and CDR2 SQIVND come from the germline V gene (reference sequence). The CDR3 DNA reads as TGTGCCAGTAGGATGGGCCAGGGAGGTTCCCGCGAGCACTACTTC. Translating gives CASRMGQGGSREHYF.

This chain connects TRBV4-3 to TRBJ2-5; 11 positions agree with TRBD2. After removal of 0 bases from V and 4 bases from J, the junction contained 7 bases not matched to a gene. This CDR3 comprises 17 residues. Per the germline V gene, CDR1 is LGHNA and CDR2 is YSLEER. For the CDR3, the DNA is TGCGCCAGCAGCCAAGAAGCACTAGCGGGAGAGGGAGAGACCCAGTACTTC. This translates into CASSQEALAGEGETQYF.

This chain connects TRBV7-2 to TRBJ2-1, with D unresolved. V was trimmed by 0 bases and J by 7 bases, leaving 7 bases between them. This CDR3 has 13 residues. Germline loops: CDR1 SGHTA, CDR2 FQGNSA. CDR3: CASSLAYGNEQFF. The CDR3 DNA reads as TGTGCCAGCAGCTTAGCTTACGGGAATGAGCAGTTCTTC.

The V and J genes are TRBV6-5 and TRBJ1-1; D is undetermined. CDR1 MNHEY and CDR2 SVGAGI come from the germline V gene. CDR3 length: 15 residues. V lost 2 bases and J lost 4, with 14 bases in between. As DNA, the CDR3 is TGTGCCAGCAGTTACGGAGGCCTCGGGAGCACTGAAGCTTTCTTT. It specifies CASSYGGLGSTEAFF.

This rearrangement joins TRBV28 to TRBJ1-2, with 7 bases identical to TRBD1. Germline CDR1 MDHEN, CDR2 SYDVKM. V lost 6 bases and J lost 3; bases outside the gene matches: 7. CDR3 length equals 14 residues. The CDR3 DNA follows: TGTGCCAGCAGACCCCGACAGGGATACTATGGCTACACCTTC. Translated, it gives CASRPRQGYYGYTF.

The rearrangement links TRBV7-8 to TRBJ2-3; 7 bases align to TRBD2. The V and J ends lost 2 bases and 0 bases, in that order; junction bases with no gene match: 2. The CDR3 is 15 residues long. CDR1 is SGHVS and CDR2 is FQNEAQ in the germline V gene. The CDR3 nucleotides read TGTGCCAGCAGCTTAACAGCGGGAAGCACAGATACGCAGTATTTT. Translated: CASSLTAGSTDTQYF. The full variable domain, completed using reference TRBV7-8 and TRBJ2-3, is GAGVSQSPRYKVAKRGQDVALRCDPISGHVSLFWYQQALGQGPEFLTYFQNEAQLDKSGLPSDRFFAERPEGSVSTLKIQRTQQEDSAVYLCASSLTAGSTDTQYFGPGTRLTVL.

CDR3 bases: TGTGCCAGCAGCGTAGAAGCGGGAGAACCCTATTACGAGCAGTACTTC. It specifies CASSVEAGEPYYEQYF. The gene calls are TRBV9 and TRBJ2-7; TRBD2 agrees at 8 bases. After removal of 0 bases from V and 4 bases from J, the junction contained 9 bases not matched to a gene. Per germline, CDR1 SGDLS and CDR2 YYNGEE. The CDR3 is 16 amino acids.

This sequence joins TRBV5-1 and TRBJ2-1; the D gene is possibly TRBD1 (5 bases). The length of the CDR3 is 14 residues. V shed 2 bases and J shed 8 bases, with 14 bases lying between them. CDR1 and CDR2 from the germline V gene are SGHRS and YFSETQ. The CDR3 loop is CASSLPQGVYEQFF. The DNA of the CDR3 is TGCGCCAGCAGCTTACCCCAGGGTGTCTATGAGCAGTTCTTC.

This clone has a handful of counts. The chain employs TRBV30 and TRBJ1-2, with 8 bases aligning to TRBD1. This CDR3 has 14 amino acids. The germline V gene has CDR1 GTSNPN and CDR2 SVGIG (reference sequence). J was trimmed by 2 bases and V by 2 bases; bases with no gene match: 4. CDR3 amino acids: CAWSRAGGNYGYTF. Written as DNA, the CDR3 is TGTGCCTGGAGTCGGGCAGGGGGCAACTATGGCTACACCTTC.